Listed below are T cell receptor beta chains from one sample, sequenced in a study of healthy donors' naive CD4 and CD8 T cells. TCRdb reprocessed the reads via MiXCR and lists one record per CDR3 protein. The data hold 180,000 or so distinct CDR3 sequences, with 65% to 80% observed a single time. Input material: naive CD4+ and CD8+ T cells sorted from blood, pooled from several donors. These receptors all stem from a pool of human donors in good health; the sample pools cells from several healthy donors. Both conserved end residues are trimmed from each CDR3. The D gene is left open where the match is weak.

D | V | CDR3
TRBD2 | TRBV7-9 | ASVGEGYEQY
TRBD2 | TRBV29-1 | SVVAGGLVNEQF
- | TRBV29-1 | SVEGSTYEQY
TRBD1 | TRBV12-3/TRBV12-4 | ASSLPGQAIGEAF
TRBD1 | TRBV29-1 | SHEGTGPAYT
TRBD1 | TRBV11-2 | ASSSGQVSNEQF
- | TRBV15 | ATSRELVRPSYNSPLH
- | TRBV5-1 | ASSLASGITDTQY
- | TRBV5-4 | ASSLQGVTGELF
TRBD1 | TRBV6-5 | ASSFGQGTQHDGYT
- | TRBV11-2 | ASSAQGRHEQY
TRBD1 | TRBV29-1 | SVATGGASYGYT
- | TRBV30 | AWSVPATAGKCY
- | TRBV6-5 | ASSPRDTQY
- | TRBV7-9 | ASSLGSWETQY
- | TRBV27 | ASSYSVYNSPLH
TRBD2 | TRBV5-4 | ASSQDLGRDEQF
- | TRBV5-4 | ASSLAAGSGPYGYT
TRBD2 | TRBV27 | ASSLGVAGVSAQY
TRBD2 | TRBV12-3/TRBV12-4 | ASSSSGTSAEQF
TRBD2 | TRBV20-1 | SATPVGRGNRETQY
- | TRBV10-3 | AIGGGRARSTEAF
TRBD1 | TRBV19 | ASSIQGASYNEQF
- | TRBV4-2 | ASSPRPAGPLSNQPQH
- | TRBV29-1 | SVTRTDSSYEQY
- | TRBV4-3 | ASSQEGREPNEQF
- | TRBV6-6 | ATDQKGYT
- | TRBV6-2/TRBV6-3 | ASSDGRNYGYT
TRBD1 | TRBV27 | ASSPSGQNQPQH
- | TRBV18 | ASSPRLGTDTQY
TRBD2 | TRBV15 | ATSTLAGGSIRNEQF
- | TRBV5-4 | ASSLAPARTDTQY
TRBD1 | TRBV2 | ASSARDRDTDTQY
- | TRBV6-2/TRBV6-3 | ASSYTYGSLSYNEQF
TRBD2 | TRBV19 | ASRRTSGTSTGTQY
- | TRBV4-3 | ASSQLGPGETQY
- | TRBV30 | AWTLPSEREQY
- | TRBV27 | ASRGPWTEAF
TRBD2 | TRBV27 | ASSPPGSGRGYNEQF
- | TRBV6-5 | ASSGALVTSSYNEQF
- | TRBV6-5 | ASSYGPITDTQY
TRBD1 | TRBV4-3 | ASSQDAGTVNTEAF
- | TRBV20-1 | SAGVGNYGYT
TRBD1 | TRBV27 | ASSLGYGTDYEQY
- | TRBV28 | ASSLGPYNSFNQPQH